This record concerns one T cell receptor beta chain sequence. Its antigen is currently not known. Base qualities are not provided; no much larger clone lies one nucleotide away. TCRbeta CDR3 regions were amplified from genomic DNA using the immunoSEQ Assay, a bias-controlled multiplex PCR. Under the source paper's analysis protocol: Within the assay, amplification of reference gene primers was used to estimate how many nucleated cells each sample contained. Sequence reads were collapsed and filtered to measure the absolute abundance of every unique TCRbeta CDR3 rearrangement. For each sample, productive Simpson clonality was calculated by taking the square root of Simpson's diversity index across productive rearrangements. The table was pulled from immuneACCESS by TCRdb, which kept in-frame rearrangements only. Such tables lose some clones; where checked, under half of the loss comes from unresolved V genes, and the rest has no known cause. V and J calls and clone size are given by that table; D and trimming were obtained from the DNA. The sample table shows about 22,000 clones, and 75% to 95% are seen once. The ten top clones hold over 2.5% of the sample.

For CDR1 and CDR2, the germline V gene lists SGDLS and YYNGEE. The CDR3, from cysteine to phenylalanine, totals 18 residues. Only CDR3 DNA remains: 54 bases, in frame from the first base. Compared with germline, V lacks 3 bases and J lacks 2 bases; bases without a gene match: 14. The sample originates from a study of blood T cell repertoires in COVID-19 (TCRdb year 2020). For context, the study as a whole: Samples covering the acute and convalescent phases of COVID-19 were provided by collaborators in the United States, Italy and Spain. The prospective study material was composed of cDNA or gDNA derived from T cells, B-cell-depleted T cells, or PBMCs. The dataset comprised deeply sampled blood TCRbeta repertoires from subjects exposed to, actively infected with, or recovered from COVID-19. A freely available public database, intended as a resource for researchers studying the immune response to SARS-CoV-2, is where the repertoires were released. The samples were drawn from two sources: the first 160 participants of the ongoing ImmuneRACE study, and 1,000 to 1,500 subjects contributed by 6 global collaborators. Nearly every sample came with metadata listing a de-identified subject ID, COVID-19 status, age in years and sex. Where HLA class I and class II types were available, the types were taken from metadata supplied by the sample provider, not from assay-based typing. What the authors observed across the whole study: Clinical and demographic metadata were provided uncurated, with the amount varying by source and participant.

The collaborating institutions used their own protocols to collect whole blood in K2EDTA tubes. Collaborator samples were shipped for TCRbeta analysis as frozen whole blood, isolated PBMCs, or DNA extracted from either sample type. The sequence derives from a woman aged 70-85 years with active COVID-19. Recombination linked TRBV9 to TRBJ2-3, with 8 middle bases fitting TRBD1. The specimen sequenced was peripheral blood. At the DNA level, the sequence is TGTGCCAGCAGCGCCCGCCTTCCTTTGACAGGGGACACAGATACGCAGTATTTT. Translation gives CASSARLPLTGDTDTQYF.